Detailed here is one T cell receptor beta chain. Its specificity is unknown. The source of the sample is a study of CD8+CD57+ T cells in acquired aplastic anemia. About the study: CD4+ and CD8+ cells, once sorted, gave DNA averaging approximately 3.3 ug. The study, taken as a whole, reports: Found in both controls and patients were 25 to 35 CD8+ CDR3 sequences. No significant difference in CD8+ Simpson's diversity was found between patients and controls.

Investigators profiled TCR beta VDJ and CDR3 from genomic DNA template. In TCRdb, the reads were re-called with MiXCR into one record per CDR3 protein. The sample yields 200,000 to 300,000 distinct CDR3 sequences, roughly 80% seen once. Sequencing involved patients with CD8+CD57+ cell expansion previously shown by flow cytometry. Patients, without exception, had severe acquired aplastic anemia. V was trimmed by 2 bases and J by 14 bases, leaving 24 bases between them. Germline CDR1 SGHTA, CDR2 FQGTGA. The CDR3 runs to 15 residues. Sample: sorted CD4+, CD8+, or CD8+CD57+ T cells (not recorded which) from PBMCs. The V call is TRBV7-3, the J call TRBJ1-1; weak D call: TRBD1 (6 bases). The receptor comes from a human donor with aplastic anemia. This CDR3 reads CASSLDLTGNTTAFF. The CDR3 nucleotides are TGTGCCAGCAGCTTAGATCTCACAGGGAACACTACAGCGTTCTTT. Complete variable domain (other parts from reference TRBV7-3 and TRBJ1-1): GAGVSQTPSNKVTEKGKYVELRCDPISGHTALYWYRQSLGQGPEFLIYFQGTGAADDSGLPNDRFFAVRPEGSVSTLKIQRTERGDSAVYLCASSLDLTGNTTAFFGQGTRLTVV.